The 21 T cell receptor beta chains given below trace back to one sample, sequenced in a study of CD8 T cells in ankylosing spondylitis. Findings and caveats of the study: A motif in TCR beta, a set of eight highly homologous variants, appeared characteristic of ankylosing spondylitis blood.

TCRdb re-derived calls from the 5' RACE reads in MiXCR, one entry per CDR3 protein. Of roughly 350,000 distinct CDR3 sequences listed, less than 10% were seen once; the top ten hold roughly 15%. Their recognized antigens are unknown. The sample was blood, either unsorted or a sorted T cell fraction (not recorded which). The origin of the receptors is a male donor with ankylosing spondylitis.

This clonotype turned up a few times. The V and J genes are TRBV5-1 and TRBJ2-1, with D unclear. V was pared by 4 bases and J by 8 bases, with 19 bases between. The CDR3 is made up of 15 amino acids. Germline CDR1 and CDR2: SGHRS and YFSETQ. The chain's CDR3 is CASSHESSGIDEQFF. The CDR3 nucleotides are TGCGCCAGCAGCCATGAATCATCCGGTATTGATGAGCAGTTCTTC.

This clonotype was counted ten times or more. V is TRBV29-1 and J is TRBJ1-5; TRBD1 is a possible D gene (5 bases). V was clipped by 0 bases and J by 11 bases, with 20 bases between them. Germline V gives CDR1 SQVTM, CDR2 ANQGSEA. The CDR3 has 15 residues. The CDR3 here is CSVEDRGQGVGTQHF. Written as DNA, the CDR3 is TGCAGCGTTGAAGATCGGGGTCAGGGCGTAGGGACCCAGCATTTT.

The gene calls are TRBV12-3 or TRBV12-4 and TRBJ2-6; tentative D call: TRBD1 (6 bases). The CDR3 sequence is 14 residues long. CDR3 residues: CVSGDHSGANVLTF. The CDR3 coding sequence is TGTGTTTCAGGGGACCACTCTGGGGCCAACGTCCTGACTTTC.

This clonotype was counted at least ten times. J is TRBJ2-2 and V is TRBV12-3 or TRBV12-4; 10 bases are a match to TRBD2. V was clipped by 6 bases and J by 4 bases; unmatched bases: 5. The length of the CDR3 is 15 residues. Written as DNA, the CDR3 is TGTGCCAGCAGGGGGGGACTAGCGAGCACCGGGGAGCTGTTTTTT. The encoded protein is CASRGGLASTGELFF.

Many counts were recorded for this clonotype. J is TRBJ1-5 and V is TRBV7-2, with TRBD1 matching 8 bases. There are 15 residues in the CDR3. Germline CDR1 reads SGHTA; CDR2 reads FQGNSA. The V gene end was trimmed by 5 bases and the J gene end by 3 bases; junction bases not matched to a gene: 6. The CDR3 here is CASSGQGGNNQPQHF. The CDR3, as DNA: TGTGCCAGCAGCGGACAGGGCGGTAACAATCAGCCCCAGCATTTT.

The chain couples TRBV4-3 to TRBJ2-7; TRBD1 matches 11 bases. Losses at the gene ends were 4 bases for V and 7 bases for J; bases not matched to a gene: 6. The CDR3 sequence is 14 residues long. CDR1 and CDR2 (germline): LGHNA, YSLEER. The CDR3 sequence is CASSPDRGQREQYF. The CDR3 nucleotides are TGCGCCAGCAGCCCGGACAGGGGGCAACGGGAGCAGTACTTC.

This clonotype was seen at least ten times. The chain is built from TRBV6-5 and TRBJ1-1, with no clear D. This CDR3 comprises 12 residues. V shed 0 bases and J shed 8 bases, with 7 bases lying between them. The germline gives CDR1 MNHEY, CDR2 SVGAGI. CDR3: CASSYSTSEAFF. CDR3 nucleotides: TGTGCCAGCAGTTACTCGACCAGCGAAGCTTTCTTT.

The table lists this clonotype with many counts. This sequence joins TRBV6-2 or TRBV6-3 and TRBJ1-5; D uncertain. The germline V gene encodes CDR1 MNHEY and CDR2 SVGEGT. This CDR3 spans 14 amino acids. Between the trimmed V and J ends, which lost 7 bases and 10 bases, there was a span of 20 bases. CDR3 sequence reads: CASTNVVFGNPQHF. CDR3 coding DNA: TGTGCCAGCACCAACGTGGTATTCGGGAATCCCCAGCATTTT.

This chain connects TRBV28 to TRBJ2-5, with 8 bases fitting TRBD1. The germline CDR1 and CDR2 sequences are MDHEN and SYDVKM. The CDR3 contains 16 residues. V was clipped by 4 bases and J by 0 bases; unmatched bases: 7. The CDR3 spells CASSSHRGSYQETQYF. CDR3 bases: TGTGCCAGCAGTTCGCACAGGGGGTCGTACCAAGAGACCCAGTACTTC. The variable domain in full, with the rest retrieved from reference TRBV28 and TRBJ2-5, is DVKVTQSSRYLVKRTGEKVFLECVQDMDHENMFWYRQDPGLGLRLIYFSYDVKMKEKGDIPEGYSVSREKKERFSLILESASTNQTSMYLCASSSHRGSYQETQYFGPGTRLLVL.

The rearrangement uses TRBV7-9 and TRBJ2-3; tentatively, D is TRBD1 or TRBD2 (5 bases each). The CDR3 covers 13 residues. V was trimmed by 7 bases and J by 1 base, leaving 9 bases between them. Germline CDR1 SEHNR, CDR2 FQNEAQ (reference sequence). CDR3 coding DNA: TGTGCCAGCATGGGGGTCCGCACAGATACGCAGTATTTT. This codes for CASMGVRTDTQYF.

This clonotype was detected a few times. V usage is TRBV6-1 and J usage is TRBJ2-7; 8 nucleotides agree with TRBD2. Losses at the gene ends were 1 base for V and 2 bases for J; bases not matched to a gene: 1. CDR1 MNHNS and CDR2 SASEGT come from the germline V gene. The CDR3 extends over 14 amino acids. CDR3 DNA: TGTGCCAGCAGTGAAGGACTAGCGACCTACGAGCAGTACTTC. Translation: CASSEGLATYEQYF.

This clonotype came up a few times. The chain uses TRBV7-2 and TRBJ2-3; no reliable D call. The CDR3 has 13 amino acids. The ends were cut back, 0 bases at V and 8 bases at J, with 9 bases in the middle. CDR1 is SGHTA and CDR2 is FQGNSA in the germline V gene. The CDR3 DNA reads TGTGCCAGCAGCTTAGCCTCACCGGTTACGCAGTATTTT. Translating gives CASSLASPVTQYF.

This clonotype was seen only a few times. V gene TRBV7-9 combines with J gene TRBJ2-1; D is undetermined. The V end lost 0 bases, the J end lost 7 bases, and 19 bases lay between the germline ends. Germline V CDR1 and CDR2: SEHNR, FQNEAQ (reference sequence). CDR3 size: 17 residues. The DNA of the CDR3 is TGTGCCAGCAGCTTAGCCGTCGGGTCCGCTCGGCGGAATGAGCAGTTCTTC. This gives the protein CASSLAVGSARRNEQFF.

This clonotype was detected many times. V is TRBV29-1 and J is TRBJ1-3; D gene uncertain. V was clipped by 2 bases and J by 0 bases, with 11 bases between them. The CDR3 is 15 amino acids. From germline, CDR1 is SQVTM and CDR2 ANQGSEA. CDR3 residues: CSVEFITYSGNTIYF. The CDR3 region has the DNA TGCAGCGTTGAATTTATAACCTACTCTGGAAACACCATATATTTT.

Only a few counts were recorded for this clonotype. The chain carries TRBV7-3 and TRBJ2-3; D is undetermined. V gave up 2 bases and J gave up 0 bases, with 6 bases separating them. Germline CDR1 and CDR2: SGHTA and FQGTGA. This CDR3 has 14 residues. The CDR3 sequence is CASSLSSSTDTQYF. The CDR3 region has the DNA TGTGCCAGCAGCTTATCCTCTAGCACAGATACGCAGTATTTT. The whole variable domain, filled in from reference TRBV7-3 and TRBJ2-3, reads GAGVSQTPSNKVTEKGKYVELRCDPISGHTALYWYRQSLGQGPEFLIYFQGTGAADDSGLPNDRFFAVRPEGSVSTLKIQRTERGDSAVYLCASSLSSSTDTQYFGPGTRLTVL.

This clonotype was detected ten times or more. The chain has TRBV12-3 or TRBV12-4 and TRBJ2-1; D is tentatively TRBD1 or TRBD2 (6 bases each). The V end was cut by 6 bases, the J end by 7 bases, with 19 bases between. The CDR3 sequence is 15 residues long. CDR3 sequence (DNA): TGTGCCAGCAGCATAGGGGGGAGGCCTACGAATGAGCAGTTCTTC. Its protein product is CASSIGGRPTNEQFF.

This clonotype was recorded a few times. This chain uses TRBV28 with TRBJ2-7; 7 nucleotides align to TRBD1. Per the germline V gene, CDR1 is MDHEN and CDR2 is SYDVKM. This CDR3 is 15 amino acids long. V was pared by 1 base and J by 3 bases, with 6 bases of the junction left unmatched. The CDR3 DNA follows: TGTGCCAGCAGTTTATTTGATACAGGGGACTACGAGCAGTACTTC. This translates into CASSLFDTGDYEQYF. The full variable domain, with the rest looked up from reference TRBV28 and TRBJ2-7, is DVKVTQSSRYLVKRTGEKVFLECVQDMDHENMFWYRQDPGLGLRLIYFSYDVKMKEKGDIPEGYSVSREKKERFSLILESASTNQTSMYLCASSLFDTGDYEQYFGPGTRLTVT.

This clonotype came up a few times. This chain links TRBV6-1 with TRBJ2-2; 7 bases agree with TRBD2. The V gene end was trimmed by 5 bases and the J gene end by 6 bases; junction bases not matched to a gene: 15. Looked up from germline, CDR1 is MNHNS and CDR2 is SASEGT. The CDR3 extends over 17 amino acids. CDR3 DNA: TGTGCCAGCAGTCCCGGACACGGCGGGACTACGTCCGGGGAGCTGTTTTTT. It yields the protein CASSPGHGGTTSGELFF.

This clonotype was detected only a few times. CDR3 nucleotide sequence: TGTGCCAGCAGCCAAGATCTGGCTGCAACGACCCAGTACTTC. It translates to CASSQDLAATTQYF. The rearrangement links TRBV3-1 to TRBJ2-5; D remains ambiguous. V lost 0 bases and J 7 bases, leaving 12 bases between the germline ends. The CDR3 length is 14 residues. The germline gives CDR1 LGHDT, CDR2 YNNKEL (reference sequence).

This clonotype was seen a handful of times. It may be a read error: a sequence one base away is much more abundant. The chain couples TRBV29-1 to TRBJ2-7, with D unresolved. Germline V lookup: CDR1 SQVTM, CDR2 ANQGSEA. This CDR3 has 12 residues. This CDR3 reads CRVERTAYEQYF. CDR3 bases: TGCAGAGTCGAACGGACGGCCTACGAGCAGTACTTC.

In this sample, this clonotype turned up a few times. This rearrangement joins TRBV6-2 or TRBV6-3 to TRBJ2-7; 8 bases fit TRBD2. The CDR3 contains 15 residues. Germline CDR1 reads MNHEY; CDR2 reads SVGEGT. The V segment lost 7 bases and the J segment 2 bases; nucleotides outside the gene matches: 10. The CDR3 nucleotides read TGTGCCAGCACCCCCCGGGAGGGAAACCCCTACGAGCAGTACTTC. Translating it yields CASTPREGNPYEQYF.